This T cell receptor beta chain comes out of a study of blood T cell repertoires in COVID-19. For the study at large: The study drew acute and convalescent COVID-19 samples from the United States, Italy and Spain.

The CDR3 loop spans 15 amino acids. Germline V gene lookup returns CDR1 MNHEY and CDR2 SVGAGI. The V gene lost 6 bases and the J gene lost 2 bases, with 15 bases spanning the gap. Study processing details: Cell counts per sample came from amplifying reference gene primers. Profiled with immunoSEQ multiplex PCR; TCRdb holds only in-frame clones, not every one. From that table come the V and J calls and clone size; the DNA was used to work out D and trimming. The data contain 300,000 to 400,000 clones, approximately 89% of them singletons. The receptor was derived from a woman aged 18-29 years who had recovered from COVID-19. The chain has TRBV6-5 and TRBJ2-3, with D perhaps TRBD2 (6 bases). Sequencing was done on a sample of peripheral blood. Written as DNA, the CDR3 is TGTGCCAGCAGATACGCATGGCGGGACACAGATACGCAGTATTTT. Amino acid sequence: CASRYAWRDTDTQYF.